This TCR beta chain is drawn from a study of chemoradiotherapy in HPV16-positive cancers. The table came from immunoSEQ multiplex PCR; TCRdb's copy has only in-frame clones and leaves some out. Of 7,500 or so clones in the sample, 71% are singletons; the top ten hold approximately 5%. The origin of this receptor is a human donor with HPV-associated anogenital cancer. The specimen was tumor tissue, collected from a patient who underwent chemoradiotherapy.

As DNA, the CDR3 is TGTGCCAGCAGCTTGGAGCGGTTCCAAGAGACCCAGTACTTC. This encodes CASSLERFQETQYF. This chain links TRBV5-4 with TRBJ2-5, with D perhaps matching TRBD2 (5 bases). Between the trimmed V and J ends, which lost 0 bases and 1 base, there was a span of 7 bases. CDR1 SGHNT and CDR2 YYREEE come from the germline V gene (reference sequence). The CDR3 consists of 14 residues.